The rows below give T cell receptor beta chains drawn from one sample of a study of cytomegalovirus exposure and HLA in healthy donors. Only in-frame clones appear in the TCRdb table, and some are missing; sequencing was by immunoSEQ multiplex PCR. The sample has about 160,000 clones, over 80% seen once. The material sequenced was PBMCs. Receptor source: a boy aged 2-9 years in good health and CMV-seronegative. Each CDR3 is given with its conserved first and last residue.

>TRBV6-1|13
CASSEALSLEQYF
>TRBV7-2|16
CASSFPLAGGDYEQYF
>TRBV27|14
CATFPGQGSYEQYF
>TRBV5-1|14
CASSLVGGQGGYTF
>TRBV6-5|11
CASSTGTGYTF
>TRBV5-5|16
CASSFRALDSKPEAFF
>TRBV6-1|14
CASSESQGLETQYF
>TRBV12-5|15
CASGSGTGSTQPQHF
>TRBV5-8|13
CASSPDRSMSQYF
>TRBV9|14
CASSVDRVSGELFF
>TRBV5-6|14
CASGLAGGRDTQYF
>TRBV7-9|13
CASSRTGGTEAFF
>TRBV2|14
CASRGTGNYNEQFF
>TRBV30|16
CAWSPPSPRKYTEAFF
>TRBV27|14
CASSLSGTGTEAFF
>TRBV28|13
CASSWAGKETQYF
>TRBV7-2|14
CASSLGGGQETQYF
>TRBV19|12
CASSLRGDEQFF
>TRBV19|13
CASSSGRQETQYF
>TRBV25-1|15
CASSEDRGVDNEQFF
>TRBV2|17
CASSLPDITRATDTQYF
>TRBV2|13
CASSDRPNTEAFF
>TRBV4-1|18
CASSQATLAGGPYNEQFF
>TRBV2|17
CASSEKITGTANYGYTF
>TRBV11-2|14
CASSLGAGEGPQYF
>TRBV27|15
CASSLIAGGPYEQYF
>TRBV21-1|13
CASSNPGNTEAFF
>TRBV19|17
CASSAPGTPAGNSPLHF
>TRBV9|14
CLSGVNSGANVLTF
>TRBV19|16
CASSWRLAGPEETQYF
>TRBV10-3|14
CAISGQGADYGYTF
>TRBV19|15
CASKDRGSSGNTIYF
>TRBV11-2|14
CASTHSGRAREQYF
>TRBV12-5|12
CASGDRDEKLFF
>TRBV5-1|14
CASSPDSSFYEQFF
>TRBV9|13
CASSGSGEETQYF
>TRBV7-9|16
CASSSGLAGGYNEQFF
>TRBV25-1|14
CASSEGTPQGEQYF
>TRBV28|10
CASSGQGAFF
>TRBV29-1|14
CSVEETRIQETQYF
>TRBV19|18
CASSIGQTSGGVGETQYF
>TRBV27|14
CASSFGQGNYGYTF
>TRBV19|18
CASGGVPGQGLRNTEAFF
>TRBV19|15
CASSIAGGLGETQYF
>TRBV15|16
CATSRGVGEGQETQYF
>TRBV6-1|13
CASGRDTNSPLHF
>TRBV5-1|12
CASSSTGNEAFF
>TRBV29-1|15
CSGGLAGGTFGTQYF
>TRBV7-9|13
CSSSFEGTDTQYF
>TRBV4-3|14
CASSQGQGIDEQFF
>TRBV27|14
CASGGVRFANEQFF
>TRBV7-2|13
CASSPGARNEQFF
>TRBV4-3|15
CASSQAGGGNNEQFF
>TRBV5-6|15
CASSSSGTGSDTQYF
>TRBV6-6|16
CASQTSGRFKDNEQFF
>TRBV9|14
CASSVEAGGYEQYF
>TRBV5-1|13
CASSHGQSSPLHF
>TRBV6-1|15
CASREAGGPWNEQFF